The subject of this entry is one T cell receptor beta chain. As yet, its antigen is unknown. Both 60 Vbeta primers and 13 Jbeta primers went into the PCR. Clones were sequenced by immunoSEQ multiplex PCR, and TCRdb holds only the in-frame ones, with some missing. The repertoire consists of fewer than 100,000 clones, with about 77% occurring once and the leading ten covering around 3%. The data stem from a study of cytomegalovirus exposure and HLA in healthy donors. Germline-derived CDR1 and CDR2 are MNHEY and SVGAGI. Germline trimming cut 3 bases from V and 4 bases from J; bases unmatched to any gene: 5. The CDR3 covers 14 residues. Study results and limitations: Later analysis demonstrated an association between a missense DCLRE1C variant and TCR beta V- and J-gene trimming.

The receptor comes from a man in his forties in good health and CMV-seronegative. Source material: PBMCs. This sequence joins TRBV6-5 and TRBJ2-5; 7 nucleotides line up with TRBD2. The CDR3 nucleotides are TGTGCCAGCAGTTATACTAGCGTCGCAGAGACCCAGTACTTC. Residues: CASSYTSVAETQYF.